The source of this TCR beta chain is a study of glioma-infiltrating T cells after dendritic cell vaccination. Study in general: At biweekly intervals, patients got three intradermal dendritic cell vaccine injections. Overall study results and limits: Only a small number of patients had complete blood and tumor samples.

CDR3 length equals 18 residues. Per the germline V gene, CDR1 is GTSNPN and CDR2 is SVGIG (reference sequence). V trimming: 0 bases; J trimming: 2 bases; junction bases outside the gene matches: 11. Only patients with spare fresh-frozen tumor and over two years of follow-up were included. Up to about 2 ug genomic DNA was used for TCRB CDR3 amplification. The method was immunoSEQ multiplex PCR; TCRdb's version includes in-frame clones alone and lacks a portion of them. The profile shows some 70,000 clones, about four fifths of them singletons. Note on this clone: Its antigen is unknown.

The chain is built from TRBV30 and TRBJ2-7, with TRBD1 identical over 12 bases. This material consisted of blood, taken before dendritic cell vaccination. The receptor comes from a human donor with glioblastoma. The CDR3 loop is CAWSVRWDRGHAPYEQYF. CDR3 DNA sequence: TGTGCCTGGAGTGTACGCTGGGACAGGGGGCATGCACCCTACGAGCAGTACTTC.